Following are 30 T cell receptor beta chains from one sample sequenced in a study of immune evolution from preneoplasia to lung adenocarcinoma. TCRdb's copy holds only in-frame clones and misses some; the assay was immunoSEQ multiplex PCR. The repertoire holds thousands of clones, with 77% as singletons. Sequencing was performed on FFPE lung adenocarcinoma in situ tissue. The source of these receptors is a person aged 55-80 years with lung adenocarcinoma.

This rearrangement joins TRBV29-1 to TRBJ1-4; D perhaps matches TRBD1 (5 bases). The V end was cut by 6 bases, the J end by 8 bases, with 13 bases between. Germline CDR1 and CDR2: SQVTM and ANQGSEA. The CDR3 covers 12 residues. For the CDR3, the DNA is TGCAGCGTAACAGGACCCGGCGAAAAACTGTTTTTT. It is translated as CSVTGPGEKLFF.

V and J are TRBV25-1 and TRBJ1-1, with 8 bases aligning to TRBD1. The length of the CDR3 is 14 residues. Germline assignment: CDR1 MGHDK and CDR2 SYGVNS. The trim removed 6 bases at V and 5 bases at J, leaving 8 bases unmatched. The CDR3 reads CASSRQGRGTEAFF. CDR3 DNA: TGTGCCAGCAGCCGACAGGGGCGGGGAACTGAAGCTTTCTTT.

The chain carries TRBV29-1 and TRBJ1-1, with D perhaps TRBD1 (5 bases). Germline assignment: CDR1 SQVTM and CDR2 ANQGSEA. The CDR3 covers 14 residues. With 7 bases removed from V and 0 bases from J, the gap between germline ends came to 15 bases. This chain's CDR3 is CSADMGGMNTEAFF. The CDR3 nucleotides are TGCAGCGCGGACATGGGGGGTATGAACACTGAAGCTTTCTTT.

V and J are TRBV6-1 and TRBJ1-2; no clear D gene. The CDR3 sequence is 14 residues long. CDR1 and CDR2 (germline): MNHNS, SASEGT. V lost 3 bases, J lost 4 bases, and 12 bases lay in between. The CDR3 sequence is CASSDGPGIYGYTF. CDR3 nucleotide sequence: TGTGCCAGCAGTGACGGCCCAGGAATCTATGGCTACACCTTC.

CDR3 DNA sequence: TGTGCCAGCGGGGTGGGCACCGGGGAGCTGTTTTTT. Its translation is CASGVGTGELFF. The genes are TRBV25-1 and TRBJ2-2; D call uncertain. V dropped 8 bases and J dropped 4 bases, with 8 bases sitting between them. Per germline, CDR1 MGHDK and CDR2 SYGVNS. This CDR3 region has 12 residues.

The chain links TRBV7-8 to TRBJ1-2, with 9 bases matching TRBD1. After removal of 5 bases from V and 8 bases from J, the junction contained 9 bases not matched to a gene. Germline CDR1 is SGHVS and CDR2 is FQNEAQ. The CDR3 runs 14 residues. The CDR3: CASSQTRQGGGYTF. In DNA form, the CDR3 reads TGTGCCAGCAGCCAAACGAGACAGGGGGGAGGCTACACCTTC. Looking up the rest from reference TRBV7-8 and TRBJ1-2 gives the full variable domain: GAGVSQSPRYKVAKRGQDVALRCDPISGHVSLFWYQQALGQGPEFLTYFQNEAQLDKSGLPSDRFFAERPEGSVSTLKIQRTQQEDSAVYLCASSQTRQGGGYTFGSGTRLTVV.

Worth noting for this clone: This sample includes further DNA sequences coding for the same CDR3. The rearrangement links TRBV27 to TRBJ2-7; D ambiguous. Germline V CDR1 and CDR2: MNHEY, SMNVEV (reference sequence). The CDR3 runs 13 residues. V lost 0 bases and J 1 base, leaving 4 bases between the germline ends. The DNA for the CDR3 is TGTGCCAGCAGTTTATCGCGATCCTACGAGCAGTACTTC. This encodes CASSLSRSYEQYF.

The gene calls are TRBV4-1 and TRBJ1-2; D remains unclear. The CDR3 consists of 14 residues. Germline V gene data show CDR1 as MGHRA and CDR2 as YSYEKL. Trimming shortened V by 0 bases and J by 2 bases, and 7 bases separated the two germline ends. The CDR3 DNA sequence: TGCGCCAGCAGCCAAGATAGGGTGAACTATGGCTACACCTTC. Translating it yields CASSQDRVNYGYTF.

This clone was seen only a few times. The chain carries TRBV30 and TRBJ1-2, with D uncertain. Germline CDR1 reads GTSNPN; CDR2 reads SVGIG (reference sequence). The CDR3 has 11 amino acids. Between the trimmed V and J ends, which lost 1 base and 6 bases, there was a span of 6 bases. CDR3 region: CAWSGWNGYTF. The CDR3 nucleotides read TGTGCCTGGAGTGGTTGGAATGGCTACACCTTC.

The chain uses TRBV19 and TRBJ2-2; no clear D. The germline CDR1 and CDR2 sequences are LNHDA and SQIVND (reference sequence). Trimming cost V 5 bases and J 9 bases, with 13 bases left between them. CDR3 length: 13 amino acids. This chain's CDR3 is CASSSRTGRELFF. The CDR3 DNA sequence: TGTGCCAGTAGTTCGCGGACGGGCCGGGAGCTGTTTTTT.

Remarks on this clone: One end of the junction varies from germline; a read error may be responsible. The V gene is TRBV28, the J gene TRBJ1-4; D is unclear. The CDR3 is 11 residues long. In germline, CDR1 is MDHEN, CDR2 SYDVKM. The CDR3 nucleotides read TGTGCCAGCAGAACTGACGGAACCAAGATTTTT. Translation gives CASRTDGTKIF. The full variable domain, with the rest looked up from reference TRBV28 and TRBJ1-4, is DVKVTQSSRYLVKRTGEKVFLECVQDMDHENMFWYRQDPGLGLRLIYFSYDVKMKEKGDIPEGYSVSREKKERFSLILESASTNQTSMYLCASRTDGTKIFGSGTQLSVL.

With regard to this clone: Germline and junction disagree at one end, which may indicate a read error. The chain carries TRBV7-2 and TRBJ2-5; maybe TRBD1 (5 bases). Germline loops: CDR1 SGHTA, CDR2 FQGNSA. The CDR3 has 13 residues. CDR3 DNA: TGTGCCAGCAGCTTGGGGCAGGGCGATGTGTGGGACTTC. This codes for CASSLGQGDVWDF.

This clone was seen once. The CDR3 here is CASSLIPVSGYEQYF. CDR3 coding DNA: TGTGCCAGCAGCTTAATCCCCGTGAGCGGCTACGAGCAGTACTTC. The chain has TRBV7-2 and TRBJ2-7; the D gene is possibly TRBD2 (5 bases). Trimming left V 2 bases short and J 3 bases short, with 14 bases between. The germline gives CDR1 SGHTA, CDR2 FQGNSA. The CDR3 loop spans 15 amino acids.

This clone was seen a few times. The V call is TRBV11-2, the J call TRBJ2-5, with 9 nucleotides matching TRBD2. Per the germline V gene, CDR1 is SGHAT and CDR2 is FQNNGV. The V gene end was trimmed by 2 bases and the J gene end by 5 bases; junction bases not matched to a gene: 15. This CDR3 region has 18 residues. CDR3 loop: CASSLLMASGALGETQYF. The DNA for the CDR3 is TGTGCCAGCAGCTTACTAATGGCTAGCGGGGCACTAGGGGAGACCCAGTACTTC.

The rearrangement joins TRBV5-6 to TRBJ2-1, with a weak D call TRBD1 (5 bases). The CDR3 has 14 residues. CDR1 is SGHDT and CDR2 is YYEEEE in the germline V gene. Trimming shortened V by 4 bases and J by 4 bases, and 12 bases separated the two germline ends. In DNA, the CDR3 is TGTGCCAGCAGCCAGAGACAGACTTACAATGAGCAGTTCTTC. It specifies CASSQRQTYNEQFF.

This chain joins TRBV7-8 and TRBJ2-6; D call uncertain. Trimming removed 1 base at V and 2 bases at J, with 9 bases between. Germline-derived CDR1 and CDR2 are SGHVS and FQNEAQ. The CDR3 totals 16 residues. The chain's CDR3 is CASSLGEDTGANVLTF. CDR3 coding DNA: TGTGCCAGCAGCTTAGGCGAGGATACTGGGGCCAACGTCCTGACTTTC. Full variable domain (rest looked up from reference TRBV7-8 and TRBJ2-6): GAGVSQSPRYKVAKRGQDVALRCDPISGHVSLFWYQQALGQGPEFLTYFQNEAQLDKSGLPSDRFFAERPEGSVSTLKIQRTQQEDSAVYLCASSLGEDTGANVLTFGAGSRLTVL.

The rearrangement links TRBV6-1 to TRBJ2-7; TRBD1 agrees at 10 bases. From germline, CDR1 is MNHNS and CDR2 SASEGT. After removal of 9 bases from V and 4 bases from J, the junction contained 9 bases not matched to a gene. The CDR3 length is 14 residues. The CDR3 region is CASQHRQGAYEQYF. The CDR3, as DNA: TGTGCCAGTCAACACCGACAGGGGGCGTACGAGCAGTACTTC.

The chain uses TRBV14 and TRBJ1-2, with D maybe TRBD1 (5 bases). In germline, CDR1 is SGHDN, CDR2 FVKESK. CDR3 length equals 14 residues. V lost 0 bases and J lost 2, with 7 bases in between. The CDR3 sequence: CASSQEDRNYGYTF. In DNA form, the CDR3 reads TGTGCCAGCAGCCAAGAAGACAGAAACTATGGCTACACCTTC.

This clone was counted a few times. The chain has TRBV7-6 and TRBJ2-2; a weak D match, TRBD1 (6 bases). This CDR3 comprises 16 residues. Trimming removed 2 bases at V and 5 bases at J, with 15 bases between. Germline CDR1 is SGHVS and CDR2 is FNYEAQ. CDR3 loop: CASSLMGTPTTGELFF. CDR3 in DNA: TGTGCCAGCAGCTTAATGGGGACACCGACGACCGGGGAGCTGTTTTTT.

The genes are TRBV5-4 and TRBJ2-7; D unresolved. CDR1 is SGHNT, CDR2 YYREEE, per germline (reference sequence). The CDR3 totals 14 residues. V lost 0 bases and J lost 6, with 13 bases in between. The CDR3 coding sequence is TGTGCCAGCAGCTTGGCCGAGGTGGGTGGCGAGCAGTACTTC. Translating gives CASSLAEVGGEQYF.

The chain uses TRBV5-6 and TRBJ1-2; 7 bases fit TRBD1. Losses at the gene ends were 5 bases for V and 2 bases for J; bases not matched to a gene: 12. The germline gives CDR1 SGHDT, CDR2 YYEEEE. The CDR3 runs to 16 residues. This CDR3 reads CASRPRILTGNYGYTF. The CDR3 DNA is TGTGCCAGCAGGCCTCGAATCCTGACAGGGAACTATGGCTACACCTTC.

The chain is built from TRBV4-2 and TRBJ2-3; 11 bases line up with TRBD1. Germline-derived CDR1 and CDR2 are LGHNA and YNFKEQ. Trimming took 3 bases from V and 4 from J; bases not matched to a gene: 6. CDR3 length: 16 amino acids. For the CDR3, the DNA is TGTGCCAGCAGCCAGGTTCCGGGACAGGGGGCAGATACGCAGTATTTT. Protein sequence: CASSQVPGQGADTQYF.

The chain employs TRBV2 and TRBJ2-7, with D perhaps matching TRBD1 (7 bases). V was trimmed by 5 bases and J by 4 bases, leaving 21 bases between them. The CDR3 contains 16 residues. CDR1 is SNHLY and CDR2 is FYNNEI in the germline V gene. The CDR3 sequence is CASSSPGGLILYEQYF. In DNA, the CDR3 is TGTGCCAGCAGTTCACCAGGGGGACTCATATTATACGAGCAGTACTTC.

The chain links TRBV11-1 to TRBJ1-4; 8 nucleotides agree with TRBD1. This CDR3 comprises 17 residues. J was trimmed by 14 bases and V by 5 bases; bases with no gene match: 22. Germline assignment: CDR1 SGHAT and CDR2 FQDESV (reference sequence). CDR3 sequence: CASSPVGQGIAIPLLFF. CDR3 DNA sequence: TGTGCCAGCAGCCCCGTAGGACAGGGTATAGCAATTCCGCTCCTGTTTTTT.

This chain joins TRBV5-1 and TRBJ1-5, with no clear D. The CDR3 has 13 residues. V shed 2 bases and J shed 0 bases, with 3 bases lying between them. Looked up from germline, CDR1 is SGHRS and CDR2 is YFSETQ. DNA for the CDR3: TGCGCCAGCAGCTTAAATAGCAATCAGCCCCAGCATTTT. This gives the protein CASSLNSNQPQHF.

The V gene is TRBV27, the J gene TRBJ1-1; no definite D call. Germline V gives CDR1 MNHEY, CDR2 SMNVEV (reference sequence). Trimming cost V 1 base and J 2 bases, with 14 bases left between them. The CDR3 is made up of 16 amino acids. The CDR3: CASSLLGSVRNTEAFF. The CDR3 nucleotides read TGTGCCAGCAGTTTATTGGGATCAGTCAGAAACACTGAAGCTTTCTTT.

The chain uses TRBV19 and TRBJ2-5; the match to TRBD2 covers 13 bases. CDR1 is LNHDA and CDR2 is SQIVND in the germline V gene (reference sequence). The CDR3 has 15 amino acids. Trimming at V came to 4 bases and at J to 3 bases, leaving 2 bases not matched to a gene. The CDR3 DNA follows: TGTGCCAGTAGTACCGGGACTAGCGGGAAAGAGACCCAGTACTTC. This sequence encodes CASSTGTSGKETQYF.

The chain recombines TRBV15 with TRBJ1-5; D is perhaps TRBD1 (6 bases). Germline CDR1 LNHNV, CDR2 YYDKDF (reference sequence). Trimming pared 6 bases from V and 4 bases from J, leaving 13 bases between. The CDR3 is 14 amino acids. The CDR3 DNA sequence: TGTGCCACCAGTCACGAGGGGGGTAATCAGCCCCAGCATTTT. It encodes CATSHEGGNQPQHF.

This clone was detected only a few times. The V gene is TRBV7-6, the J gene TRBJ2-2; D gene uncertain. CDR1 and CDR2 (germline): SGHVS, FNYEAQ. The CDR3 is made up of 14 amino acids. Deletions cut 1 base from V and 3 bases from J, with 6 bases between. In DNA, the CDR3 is TGTGCCAGCAGCTTAGAAGGATACACCGGGGAGCTGTTTTTT. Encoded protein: CASSLEGYTGELFF.

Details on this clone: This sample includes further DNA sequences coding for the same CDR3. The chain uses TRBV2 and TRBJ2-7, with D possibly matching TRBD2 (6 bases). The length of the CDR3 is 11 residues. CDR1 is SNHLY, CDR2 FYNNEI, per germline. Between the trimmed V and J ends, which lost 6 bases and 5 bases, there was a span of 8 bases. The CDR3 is CASRGGDEQYF. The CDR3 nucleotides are TGTGCCAGCAGGGGGGGAGACGAGCAGTACTTC.